The source of this T cell receptor (beta chain) is a study of shared T cell receptors in the human thymus. Assay: immunoSEQ multiplex PCR; the TCRdb copy retains only in-frame clones and omits some. The profile shows 550,000 to 800,000 clones, 80% to 90% of them singletons. Trimming at V came to 7 bases and at J to 15 bases, leaving 22 bases not matched to a gene. The CDR3 is 16 residues long. CDR1 is LNHDA and CDR2 is SQIVND in the germline V gene (reference sequence). The sample also formed part of further work on human thymus T cells. This second report adds: Thymus specimens were resections from corrective heart surgery. Gene usage (both V and J) appeared biased in thymic and blood repertoires. Unrelated individuals had highly overlapping thymic repertoires, as reported in related research.

The chain links TRBV19 to TRBJ2-1; TRBD2 aligns across 9 bases. Sequencing was done on a sample of thymocytes. The clonotype comes from a girl under three years old with a congenital heart defect. CDR3 region: CASTPRPSGGPPRRFF. CDR3 sequence (DNA): TGTGCCAGTACCCCCCGACCGAGCGGGGGGCCCCCCCGTAGGTTCTTC. Full variable domain (rest looked up from reference TRBV19 and TRBJ2-1): DGGITQSPKYLFRKEGQNVTLSCEQNLNHDAMYWYRQDPGQGLRLIYYSQIVNDFQKGDIAEGYSVSREKKESFPLTVTSAQKNPTAFYLCASTPRPSGGPPRRFFGPGTRLTVL.